Listed below are T cell receptor beta chains from one sample, sequenced in a study of blood T cell repertoires in COVID-19. Method: immunoSEQ multiplex PCR; TCRdb's copy keeps in-frame clones and lacks some. The table shows around 100,000 clones, with over 75% occurring only once. What was sequenced was peripheral blood. The receptors stem from a man aged 45-65 years with acute or convalescent COVID-19. The conserved cysteine and the conserved F or W are not part of the CDR3 here. Each record gives: V gene, D gene, J gene, CDR3 protein. D genes are given only for firm matches.

V gene: TRBV29-1
D gene: -
J gene: TRBJ1-2
CDR3 protein: SAVEGSGYT

V gene: TRBV7-9
D gene: TRBD2
J gene: TRBJ2-5
CDR3 protein: ASSLGQAGGLETQY

V gene: TRBV2
D gene: -
J gene: TRBJ2-3
CDR3 protein: ASSEDDSQTSTDTQY

V gene: TRBV6-1
D gene: -
J gene: TRBJ1-1
CDR3 protein: ASSELQGGNTEAF

V gene: TRBV11-2
D gene: TRBD2
J gene: TRBJ2-7
CDR3 protein: ASSLDFGRDQY

V gene: TRBV10-3
D gene: TRBD2
J gene: TRBJ2-2
CDR3 protein: AISVVDRREDGELF

V gene: TRBV4-1
D gene: -
J gene: TRBJ2-3
CDR3 protein: ASSQDRVGDTQY

V gene: TRBV2
D gene: TRBD1
J gene: TRBJ1-1
CDR3 protein: ASSGQGSEAF

V gene: TRBV24-1
D gene: -
J gene: TRBJ2-5
CDR3 protein: ATSDLRGGRETQY

V gene: TRBV6-4
D gene: -
J gene: TRBJ1-1
CDR3 protein: ASSPTVRSTEAF

V gene: TRBV11-2
D gene: -
J gene: TRBJ2-7
CDR3 protein: ASSLDQGIFPYEQY

V gene: TRBV19
D gene: TRBD1
J gene: TRBJ1-2
CDR3 protein: ASSTSTGEHGYT

V gene: TRBV18
D gene: TRBD1
J gene: TRBJ2-7
CDR3 protein: ASSPGQGFEQY

V gene: TRBV18
D gene: TRBD1
J gene: TRBJ2-7
CDR3 protein: ASSPAGGQGFYEQY

V gene: TRBV4-1
D gene: TRBD1
J gene: TRBJ1-2
CDR3 protein: ASSNRGRNYGYT

V gene: TRBV14
D gene: -
J gene: TRBJ1-1
CDR3 protein: ASSPLRVGTEAF

V gene: TRBV5-1
D gene: -
J gene: TRBJ1-2
CDR3 protein: ASSLQTGSGYT

V gene: TRBV5-1
D gene: TRBD2
J gene: TRBJ2-1
CDR3 protein: ASSLGLAGSYNEQF

V gene: TRBV18
D gene: TRBD1
J gene: TRBJ1-3
CDR3 protein: ASSPSGQTSGNTIY

V gene: TRBV6-5
D gene: -
J gene: TRBJ1-2
CDR3 protein: ASSQTGSYGYT

V gene: TRBV5-6
D gene: TRBD1
J gene: TRBJ1-6
CDR3 protein: ASSSYRTGLRSYNSPLH

V gene: TRBV5-1
D gene: -
J gene: TRBJ2-1
CDR3 protein: ASSLGATSSYNEQF

V gene: TRBV10-3
D gene: TRBD2
J gene: TRBJ2-1
CDR3 protein: AIQPFGTSGRQQHSYNEQF

V gene: TRBV27
D gene: TRBD2
J gene: TRBJ2-7
CDR3 protein: ASSTSGRASEQY

V gene: TRBV4-2
D gene: TRBD2
J gene: TRBJ2-3
CDR3 protein: ASSQDLRLAGGSHTDTQY

V gene: TRBV18
D gene: -
J gene: TRBJ1-5
CDR3 protein: ASSPRDIRNQPQH

V gene: TRBV30
D gene: -
J gene: TRBJ1-1
CDR3 protein: ASGTFNTEAF

V gene: TRBV9
D gene: TRBD1
J gene: TRBJ1-2
CDR3 protein: ASSVQNRGYGYT

V gene: TRBV10-2
D gene: TRBD2
J gene: TRBJ2-1
CDR3 protein: ASWSGSSSYNEQF

V gene: TRBV2
D gene: TRBD1
J gene: TRBJ1-2
CDR3 protein: ASRDRGYGYT

V gene: TRBV2
D gene: -
J gene: TRBJ2-5
CDR3 protein: ASSEAQKGGAGGQTQY

V gene: TRBV7-9
D gene: -
J gene: TRBJ1-2
CDR3 protein: ASSLAGRPHYGYT

V gene: TRBV9
D gene: -
J gene: TRBJ1-2
CDR3 protein: ASSVVGTPYGYT

V gene: TRBV19
D gene: TRBD2
J gene: TRBJ2-7
CDR3 protein: ASSLAGGTYEQY

V gene: TRBV7-9
D gene: -
J gene: TRBJ2-2
CDR3 protein: ASSLAVPGGELF

V gene: TRBV21-1
D gene: -
J gene: TRBJ2-7
CDR3 protein: ASSTAGEIYEQY

V gene: TRBV24-1
D gene: -
J gene: TRBJ1-2
CDR3 protein: ATSGGAIYGYT

V gene: TRBV29-1
D gene: -
J gene: TRBJ2-2
CDR3 protein: SVGASAGELF

V gene: TRBV5-6
D gene: -
J gene: TRBJ1-1
CDR3 protein: ASSLDRGTTEAF

V gene: TRBV7-9
D gene: -
J gene: TRBJ2-3
CDR3 protein: ASYPAGTDTQY

V gene: TRBV27
D gene: TRBD2
J gene: TRBJ2-1
CDR3 protein: ASSRGGLEGEQF

V gene: TRBV14
D gene: TRBD2
J gene: TRBJ2-7
CDR3 protein: ASSLAGLGEQY

V gene: TRBV9
D gene: TRBD2
J gene: TRBJ2-1
CDR3 protein: ASSVVRSGRIDEQF

V gene: TRBV6-1
D gene: TRBD1
J gene: TRBJ1-5
CDR3 protein: ASSVPGQGAGQPQH

V gene: TRBV5-6
D gene: TRBD1
J gene: TRBJ2-5
CDR3 protein: ASSLMGQGVVTQY

V gene: TRBV30
D gene: -
J gene: TRBJ1-1
CDR3 protein: AWTPSRSEAF